This note documents a single T cell receptor beta chain sequence. Its antigen is undetermined. The sample is drawn from a study of identical twins. General study findings and limits: Within cord blood, abundant beta clonotypes carried fewer insertions, but memory repertoires showed no such trend. Conclusions were drawn cross-sectionally by statistical analysis, without following the same donors.

TCRdb redid the calling of the 5' RACE reads with MiXCR, one entry per CDR3 protein. The table has a few hundred thousand distinct CDR3 sequences, over 11% seen once; the top ten hold approximately 0.98%. CDR3 length: 16 residues. Trimming cost V 2 bases and J 4 bases; bases outside gene matches: 6. Germline values: CDR1 MNHEY, CDR2 SVGAGI. In addition, the sample was reused for a study of yellow fever vaccine responses in identical twins.

The V gene is TRBV6-5, the J gene TRBJ2-3; 10 bases align to TRBD2. The TCR sequence derives from a woman aged 18-35 years in good health. Sequencing input: CD4+ T cells sorted from blood. CDR3 loop: CASSYRAGGHADTQYF. In DNA, the CDR3 is TGTGCCAGCAGTTACCGAGCGGGAGGGCATGCAGATACGCAGTATTTT.